Below, one TCR beta chain is given with its context. The antigen is not known. UMI-labeled TRB cDNA libraries were prepared by 5' RACE. TCRdb re-analyzed the 5' RACE reads; it lists each CDR3 protein once, without DNA. The table gives tens of thousands of distinct CDR3 sequences; the top ten clones make up about 14% of it. The record originates from a study of CXCR3-negative and CXCR3-positive naive CD8 T cells. Study context: The dataset comprises about 135 million TRB reads in total, with about 1.5 +/- 0.3 million reads per library. Overall study findings and caveats: It was found that naive subsets had comparable surface CD5, and TCR strength was inferred from TRB CDR3 properties. High diversity, comparable across both naive subsets, contrasted with much lower diversity in memory CD8+ cells. Naive CXCR3-positive and CXCR3-negative cells shared similar TRBV-TRBJ usage, unlike memory cells.

CDR1 is SGHAT and CDR2 is FQDESV in the germline V gene (reference sequence). CDR3 size: 12 residues. V usage is TRBV11-1 and J usage is TRBJ2-7; TCRdb selects TRBD1, and the lack of DNA leaves this call unchecked. The sequenced material came from memory CD8+ T cells from blood. This TCR was recovered from a human donor in good health. Some clones in this sample may be carry-over from other donors' samples. The CDR3 is CASSLDSREQYF.